The clone carrying this TCR beta chain was found a few times. Its target is unknown. These data are taken from a study of shared clonotypes between healthy human individuals. Whole-study results and caveats: The diversity represented, both genetic and in exposure history, was limited by few donors.

Some clones are missing from TCRdb's copy, which holds only in-frame ones; the method was immunoSEQ multiplex PCR. The repertoire has roughly 500,000 clones, about 82% of them found once; the top ten carry around 13%. This CDR3 contains 14 residues. Germline V gene sequence: CDR1 MDHEN, CDR2 SYDVKM. The V gene end was trimmed by 3 bases and the J gene end by 7 bases; junction bases not matched to a gene: 9. Participating donors were healthy, HIV-negative adults free of recent acute infections or vaccinations. The rearrangement links TRBV28 to TRBJ2-7; 7 bases line up with TRBD2. The sequence came from a woman between 40 and 50 years old in good health. Some clones in this sample may be carry-over from other donors' samples. The source material was PBMCs. The CDR3: CASSFRLAGGEQYF. CDR3 bases: TGTGCCAGCAGTTTTAGACTAGCCGGGGGGGAGCAGTACTTC.